This T cell receptor (beta chain) was documented in a study of beta chain features in type 1 diabetes. Study outcomes and limitations: cDNA-based reads could over-represent cells with high TCR expression.

The V and J ends lost 1 base and 2 bases respectively, with 11 bases between them. Germline loops: CDR1 SGHTA, CDR2 FQGNSA. This CDR3 is 16 amino acids long. The entirety of the isolated RNA underwent reverse transcription, so expressed TCRB transcripts were sequenced. The data were produced by immunoSEQ multiplex PCR, yet TCRdb's version contains in-frame clones alone and is incomplete. The sample holds 500,000 to 700,000 clones, around 15% seen once. This clone appeared a few times. The antigen remains unidentified. This chain links TRBV7-2 with TRBJ2-2; D is possibly TRBD1 (6 bases). The sample consisted of naive CD4+ T cells from blood. The TCR comes from a man aged 18 to 29 in good health. The CDR3 here is CASSLGRGANTGELFF. CDR3 sequence (DNA): TGTGCCAGCAGCTTAGGCAGGGGAGCAAACACCGGGGAGCTGTTTTTT.